This T cell receptor beta chain was found in a study of beta chain features in type 1 diabetes. cDNA synthesis used the whole RNA isolate, giving expressed TCRB sequences. Clones were sequenced by immunoSEQ multiplex PCR, and TCRdb holds only the in-frame ones, with some missing. The sample holds about 650,000 clones, around 11% seen once. Notes on the study in general: The similarity of naive, central memory and Treg TCRB repertoires appeared greater among patients than among healthy donors. When Type 1 diabetes patients were examined, their TCRB CDR3s proved moderately but significantly shorter in all four CD4+ subsets. There were fewer insertions and more deletions at the VDJ junctions of type 1 diabetes patients.

On average, the one heparinised blood draw given by each donor was approximately 120 mL. Sorted CD4+ subsets: naive, central memory, regulatory, stem cell-like memory (CD45RO/CCR7/CD25/CD127/CD95/CD27 panel). The CDR3 is 15 amino acids. The ends lost 4 bases at V and 7 bases at J; junction bases unmatched: 11. Germline V gene data show CDR1 as SGHNT and CDR2 as YYREEE (reference sequence). For this clone: No antigen is known for it.

This clonotype was obtained from a man aged 30 to 39 with type 1 diabetes. Sequencing was done on a sample of naive CD4+ T cells from blood. V is TRBV5-4 and J is TRBJ1-2; TRBD1 matches 9 bases. CDR3 sequence (DNA): TGTGCCAGCAGCCAAGATCCCGGGACAGGGACTGGCTACACCTTC. Encoded protein: CASSQDPGTGTGYTF.